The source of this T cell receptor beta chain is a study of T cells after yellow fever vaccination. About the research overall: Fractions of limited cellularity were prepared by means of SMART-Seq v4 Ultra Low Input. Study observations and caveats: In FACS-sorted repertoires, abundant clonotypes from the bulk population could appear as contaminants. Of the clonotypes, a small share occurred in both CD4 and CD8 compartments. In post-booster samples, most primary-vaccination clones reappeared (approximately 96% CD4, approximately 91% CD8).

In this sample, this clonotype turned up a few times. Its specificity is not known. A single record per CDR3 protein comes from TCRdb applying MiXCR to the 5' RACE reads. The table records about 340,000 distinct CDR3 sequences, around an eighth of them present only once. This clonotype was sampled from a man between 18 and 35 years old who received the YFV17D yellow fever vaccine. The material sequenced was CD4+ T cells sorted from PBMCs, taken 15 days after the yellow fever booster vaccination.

The CDR3 spells CSARDAMGTDTQYF. For the CDR3, the DNA is TGCAGTGCTAGAGATGCGATGGGCACAGATACGCAGTATTTT. This chain uses TRBV20-1 with TRBJ2-3; D is undetermined. CDR1 DFQATT and CDR2 SNEGSKA come from the germline V gene (reference sequence). The CDR3 contains 14 residues. The V and J ends lost 0 bases and 1 base respectively, with 8 bases between them.